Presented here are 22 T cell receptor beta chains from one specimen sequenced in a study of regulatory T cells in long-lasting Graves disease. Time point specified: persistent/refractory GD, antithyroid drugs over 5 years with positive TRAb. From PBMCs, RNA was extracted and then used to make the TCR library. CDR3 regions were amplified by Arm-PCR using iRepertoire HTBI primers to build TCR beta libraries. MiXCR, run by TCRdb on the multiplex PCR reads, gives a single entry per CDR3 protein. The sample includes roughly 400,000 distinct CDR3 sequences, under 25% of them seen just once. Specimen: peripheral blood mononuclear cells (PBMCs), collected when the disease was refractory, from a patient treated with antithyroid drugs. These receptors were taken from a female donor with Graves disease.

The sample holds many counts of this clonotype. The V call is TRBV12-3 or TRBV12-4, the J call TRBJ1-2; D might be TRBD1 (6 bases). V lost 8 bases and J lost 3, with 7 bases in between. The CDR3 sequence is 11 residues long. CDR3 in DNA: TGTGCCAGCGCAGGGGACTATGGCTACACCTTC. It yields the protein CASAGDYGYTF.

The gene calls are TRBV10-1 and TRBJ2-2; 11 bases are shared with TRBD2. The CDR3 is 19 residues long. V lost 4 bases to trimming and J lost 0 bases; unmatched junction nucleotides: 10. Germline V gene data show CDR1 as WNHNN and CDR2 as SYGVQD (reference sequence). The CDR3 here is CASSAPGTSGTANTGELFF. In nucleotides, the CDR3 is TGCGCCAGCAGTGCACCCGGGACTAGCGGAACCGCGAACACCGGGGAGCTGTTTTTT.

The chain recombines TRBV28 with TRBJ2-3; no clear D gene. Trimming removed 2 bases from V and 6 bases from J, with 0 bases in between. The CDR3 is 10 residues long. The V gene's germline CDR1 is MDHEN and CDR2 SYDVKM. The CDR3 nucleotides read TGTGCCAGCAGTTTAGATACGCAGTATTTT. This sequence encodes CASSLDTQYF.

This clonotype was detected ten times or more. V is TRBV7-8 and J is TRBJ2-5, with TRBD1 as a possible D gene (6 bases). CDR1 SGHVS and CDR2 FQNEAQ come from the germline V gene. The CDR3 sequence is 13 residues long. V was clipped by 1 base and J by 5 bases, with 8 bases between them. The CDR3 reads CASSLGRGETQYF. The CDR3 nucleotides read TGTGCCAGCAGCTTAGGCAGGGGTGAGACCCAGTACTTC.

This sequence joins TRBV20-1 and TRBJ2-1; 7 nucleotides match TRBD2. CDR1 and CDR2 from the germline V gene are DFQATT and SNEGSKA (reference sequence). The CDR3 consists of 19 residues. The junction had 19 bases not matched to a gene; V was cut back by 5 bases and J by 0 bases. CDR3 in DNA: TGCAGTGCTCCCGTTGGGGGGGGGACTACCTTTAGCTCCTACAATGAGCAGTTCTTC. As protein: CSAPVGGGTTFSSYNEQFF.

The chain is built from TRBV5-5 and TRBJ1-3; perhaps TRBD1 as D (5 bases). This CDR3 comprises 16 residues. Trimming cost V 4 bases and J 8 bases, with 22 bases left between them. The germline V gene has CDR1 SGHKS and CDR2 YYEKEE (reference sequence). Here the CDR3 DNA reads TGTGCCAGCAGCCTAGACCTCAACCGGGGGGTGGACACCATATATTTT. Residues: CASSLDLNRGVDTIYF.

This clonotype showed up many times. CDR3 bases: TGTGCCAGCAGTCTAGCGGGAGGGGGGGGAGATACGCAGTATTTT. It yields the protein CASSLAGGGGDTQYF. The gene calls are TRBV11-2 and TRBJ2-3; 12 positions agree with TRBD2. With 6 bases clipped from V and 5 bases from J, the junction kept 6 bases outside the gene matches. Germline CDR1 and CDR2: SGHAT and FQNNGV. The CDR3 has 15 amino acids.

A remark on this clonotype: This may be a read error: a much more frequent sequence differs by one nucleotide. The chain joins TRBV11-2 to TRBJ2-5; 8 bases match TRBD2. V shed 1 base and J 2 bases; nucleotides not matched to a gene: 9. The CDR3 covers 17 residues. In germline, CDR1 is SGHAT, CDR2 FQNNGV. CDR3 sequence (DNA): TGTGCCAGCAGCTTAGCCCCACTAGCGGCCCTGCAAGAGACCCAGTACTTC. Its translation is CASSLAPLAALQETQYF.

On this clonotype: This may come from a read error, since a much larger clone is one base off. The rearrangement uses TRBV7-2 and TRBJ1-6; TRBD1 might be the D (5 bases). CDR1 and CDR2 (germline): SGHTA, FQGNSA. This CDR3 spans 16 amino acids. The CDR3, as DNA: TGTGCCAGCAGCCCACAGGCGAGCTCCTATAAATCACCCCTCCACTTT. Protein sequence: CASSPQASSYKSPLHF.

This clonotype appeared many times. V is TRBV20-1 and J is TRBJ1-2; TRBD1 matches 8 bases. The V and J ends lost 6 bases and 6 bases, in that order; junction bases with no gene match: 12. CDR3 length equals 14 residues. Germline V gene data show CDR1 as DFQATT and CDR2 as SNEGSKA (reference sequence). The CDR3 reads CSAARDRPLDGYTF. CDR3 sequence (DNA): TGCAGTGCCGCTAGGGACAGGCCCTTAGATGGCTACACCTTC.

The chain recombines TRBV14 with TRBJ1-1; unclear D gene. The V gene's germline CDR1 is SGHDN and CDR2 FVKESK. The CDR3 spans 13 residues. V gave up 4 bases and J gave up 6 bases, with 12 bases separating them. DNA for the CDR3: TGTGCCAGCAGCCCGTCCGTGACGGCTGAAGCTTTCTTT. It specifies CASSPSVTAEAFF.

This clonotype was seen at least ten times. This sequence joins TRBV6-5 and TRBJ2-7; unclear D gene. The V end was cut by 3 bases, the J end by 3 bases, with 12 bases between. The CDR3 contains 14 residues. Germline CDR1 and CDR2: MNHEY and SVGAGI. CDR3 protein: CASSYPDGYYEQYF. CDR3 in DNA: TGTGCCAGCAGTTATCCCGACGGATACTACGAGCAGTACTTC.

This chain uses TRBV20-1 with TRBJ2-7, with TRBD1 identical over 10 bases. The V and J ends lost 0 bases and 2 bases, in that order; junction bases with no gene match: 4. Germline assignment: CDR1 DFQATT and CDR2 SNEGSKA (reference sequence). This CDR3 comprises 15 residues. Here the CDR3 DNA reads TGCAGTGCTAGAGAGGACAGGGGGGTAACCTACGAGCAGTACTTC. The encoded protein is CSAREDRGVTYEQYF.

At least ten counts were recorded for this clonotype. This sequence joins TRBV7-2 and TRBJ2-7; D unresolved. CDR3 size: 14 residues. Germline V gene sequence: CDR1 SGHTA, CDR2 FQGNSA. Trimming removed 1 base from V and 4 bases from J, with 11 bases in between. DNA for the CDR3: TGTGCCAGCAGCTTAGGCCGGATCGCGTACGAGCAGTACTTC. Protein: CASSLGRIAYEQYF.

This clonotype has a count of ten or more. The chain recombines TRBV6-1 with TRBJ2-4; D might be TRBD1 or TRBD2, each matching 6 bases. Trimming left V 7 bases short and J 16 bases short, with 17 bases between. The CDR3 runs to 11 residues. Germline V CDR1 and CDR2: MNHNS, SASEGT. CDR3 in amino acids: CASMKGGVGYF. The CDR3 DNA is TGTGCCAGCATGAAGGGGGGAGTGGGTTACTTC.

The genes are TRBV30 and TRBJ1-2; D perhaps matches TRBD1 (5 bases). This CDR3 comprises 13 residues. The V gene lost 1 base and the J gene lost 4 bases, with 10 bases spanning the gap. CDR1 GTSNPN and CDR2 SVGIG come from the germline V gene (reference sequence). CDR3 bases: TGTGCCTGGAGTGGCCAGGGTTTCTATGGCTACACCTTC. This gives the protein CAWSGQGFYGYTF.

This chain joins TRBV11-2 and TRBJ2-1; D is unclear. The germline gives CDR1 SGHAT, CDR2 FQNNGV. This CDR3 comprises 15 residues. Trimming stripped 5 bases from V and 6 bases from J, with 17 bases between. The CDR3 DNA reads TGTGCCAGCAGCAATCCCATGATGGGATCCAATGAGCAGTTCTTC. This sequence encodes CASSNPMMGSNEQFF. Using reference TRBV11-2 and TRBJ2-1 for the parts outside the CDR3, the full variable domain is EAGVAQSPRYKIIEKRQSVAFWCNPISGHATLYWYQQILGQGPKLLIQFQNNGVVDDSQLPKDRFSAERLKGVDSTLKIQPAKLEDSAVYLCASSNPMMGSNEQFFGPGTRLTVL.

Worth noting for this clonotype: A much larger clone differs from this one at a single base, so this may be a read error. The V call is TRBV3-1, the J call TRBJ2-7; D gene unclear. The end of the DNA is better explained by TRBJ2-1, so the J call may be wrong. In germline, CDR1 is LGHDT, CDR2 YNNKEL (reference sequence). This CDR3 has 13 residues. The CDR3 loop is CASSQDWAYEQFF. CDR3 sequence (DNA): TGTGCCAGCAGCCAAGATTGGGCGTACGAGCAGTTCTTC.

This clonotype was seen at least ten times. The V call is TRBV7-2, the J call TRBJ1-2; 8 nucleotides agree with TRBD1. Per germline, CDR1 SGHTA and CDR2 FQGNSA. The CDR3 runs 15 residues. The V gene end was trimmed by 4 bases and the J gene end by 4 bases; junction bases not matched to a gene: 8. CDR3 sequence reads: CASSSGQETFYGYTF. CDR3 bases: TGTGCCAGCAGCTCGGGACAGGAGACTTTCTATGGCTACACCTTC.

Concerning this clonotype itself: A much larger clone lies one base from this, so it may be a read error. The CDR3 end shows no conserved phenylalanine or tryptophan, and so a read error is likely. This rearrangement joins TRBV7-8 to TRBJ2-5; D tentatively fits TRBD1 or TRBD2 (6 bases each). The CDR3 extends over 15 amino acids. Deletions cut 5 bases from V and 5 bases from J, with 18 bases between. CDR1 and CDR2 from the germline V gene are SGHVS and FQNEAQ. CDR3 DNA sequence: TGTGCCAGCAGCCCCTCACGGGGGCAAGTTGAGACCCAGTACCTC. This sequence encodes CASSPSRGQVETQYL.

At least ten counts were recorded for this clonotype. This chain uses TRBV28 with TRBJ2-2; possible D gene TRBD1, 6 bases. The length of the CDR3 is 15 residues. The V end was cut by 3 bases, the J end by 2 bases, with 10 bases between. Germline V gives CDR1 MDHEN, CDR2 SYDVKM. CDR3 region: CASSFDRTNTGELFF. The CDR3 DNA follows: TGTGCCAGCAGTTTTGACAGGACCAACACCGGGGAGCTGTTTTTT. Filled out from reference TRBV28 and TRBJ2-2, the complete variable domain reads DVKVTQSSRYLVKRTGEKVFLECVQDMDHENMFWYRQDPGLGLRLIYFSYDVKMKEKGDIPEGYSVSREKKERFSLILESASTNQTSMYLCASSFDRTNTGELFFGEGSRLTVL.

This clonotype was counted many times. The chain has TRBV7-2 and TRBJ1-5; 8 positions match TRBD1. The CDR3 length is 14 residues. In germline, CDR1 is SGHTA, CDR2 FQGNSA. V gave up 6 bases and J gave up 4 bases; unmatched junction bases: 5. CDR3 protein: CASSFDRGNQPQHF. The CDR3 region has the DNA TGTGCCAGCAGTTTCGACAGGGGAAATCAGCCCCAGCATTTT.